One and the same sample provided the 14 T cell receptor beta chains below, sequenced in a study of T cell repertoires in ileal Crohn's disease. Libraries were prepared by immunoSEQ multiplex PCR; TCRdb keeps only in-frame clonotypes and omits some of them. The data show thousands of clones, around 80% seen once. The material sequenced was ileal tissue. The receptors were sampled from an adult with Crohn's disease.

The rearrangement joins TRBV7-9 to TRBJ1-4; D is unresolved. With 6 bases removed from V and 4 bases from J, the gap between germline ends came to 15 bases. Germline CDR1 is SEHNR and CDR2 is FQNEAQ (reference sequence). This CDR3 has 15 amino acids. CDR3 sequence (DNA): TGTGCCAGCAGTCTCGCGGGCAATAGTAATGAAAAACTGTTTTTT. It encodes CASSLAGNSNEKLFF. Full variable domain (remainder filled in from reference TRBV7-9 and TRBJ1-4): DTGVSQNPRHKITKRGQNVTFRCDPISEHNRLYWYRQTLGQGPEFLTYFQNEAQLEKSRLLSDRFSAERPKGSFSTLEIQRTEQGDSAMYLCASSLAGNSNEKLFFGSGTQLSVL.

The gene calls are TRBV11-2 and TRBJ2-7; 10 bases are shared with TRBD2. This CDR3 has 15 residues. With V trimmed by 2 bases and J by 3 bases, 4 bases remained unmatched. Per the germline V gene, CDR1 is SGHAT and CDR2 is FQNNGV. This CDR3 reads CASSLRLAGVYEQYF. The CDR3 nucleotides are TGTGCCAGCAGCTTACGTCTAGCGGGAGTCTACGAGCAGTACTTC.

This clone occurred a few times. The V and J genes are TRBV18 and TRBJ2-1; 9 bases are shared with TRBD2. V lost 8 bases to trimming and J lost 2 bases; unmatched junction nucleotides: 10. Looked up from germline, CDR1 is KGHSH and CDR2 is LQKENI. The CDR3 contains 16 residues. The CDR3 nucleotides read TGTGCCAGCGCTCCAGCGGGAGGAGGAACCTACAATGAGCAGTTCTTC. Its translation is CASAPAGGGTYNEQFF.

This sequence joins TRBV5-1 and TRBJ1-2, with 10 nucleotides matching TRBD1. J gave up 6 bases and V 7 bases, and 6 bases lay outside the gene matches. The CDR3 runs 13 residues. The V gene's germline CDR1 is SGHRS and CDR2 YFSETQ. The CDR3 loop reads CASGSGTGDGYTF. The CDR3 nucleotides read TGCGCCAGCGGTTCGGGGACAGGGGATGGCTACACCTTC.

The gene calls are TRBV7-9 and TRBJ1-2, with D tentatively TRBD1 (6 bases). Germline loops: CDR1 SEHNR, CDR2 FQNEAQ (reference sequence). This CDR3 spans 16 amino acids. The V gene lost 4 bases and the J gene lost 2 bases, with 17 bases spanning the gap. CDR3 in DNA: TGTGCCAGCAGCTCCGGGGGGGCCGACAGGAACTATGGCTACACCTTC. Protein product: CASSSGGADRNYGYTF.

The V call is TRBV28, the J call TRBJ2-1; D not resolved. Per the germline V gene, CDR1 is MDHEN and CDR2 is SYDVKM. CDR3 length: 12 residues. The ends were cut back, 6 bases at V and 7 bases at J, with 10 bases in the middle. The CDR3 loop reads CASSPIVNEQFF. CDR3 nucleotide sequence: TGTGCCAGCAGCCCTATAGTGAATGAGCAGTTCTTC.

Only a few counts were recorded for this clone. The V gene is TRBV27, the J gene TRBJ1-1; D is unclear. The CDR3 consists of 14 residues. Deletions cut 6 bases from V and 5 bases from J, with 16 bases between. Per the germline V gene, CDR1 is MNHEY and CDR2 is SMNVEV (reference sequence). The CDR3 DNA reads as TGTGCCAGCAGCTTTAGACTGACCGGAACTGAAGCTTTCTTT. Translating gives CASSFRLTGTEAFF.

The chain employs TRBV18 and TRBJ2-7; 11 bases are shared with TRBD2. Germline CDR1 and CDR2: KGHSH and LQKENI. V lost 6 bases, J lost 9 bases, and 16 bases stayed unmatched. This CDR3 contains 16 residues. The CDR3 protein is CASSPGTSGPRTGQYF. In DNA form, the CDR3 reads TGTGCCAGCTCTCCCGGGACTAGCGGACCAAGGACGGGGCAGTACTTC.

The chain joins TRBV7-2 to TRBJ2-6, with a possible D match to TRBD2 (5 bases). The V gene's germline CDR1 is SGHTA and CDR2 FQGNSA. Trimming cost V 1 base and J 1 base, with 8 bases left between them. The CDR3 is made up of 16 amino acids. This CDR3 reads CASSLERGSGANVLTF. CDR3 in DNA: TGTGCCAGCAGCTTAGAACGCGGGTCTGGGGCCAACGTCCTGACTTTC.

This sequence joins TRBV4-2 and TRBJ2-2; 8 nucleotides line up with TRBD2. Germline V gene lookup returns CDR1 LGHNA and CDR2 YNFKEQ. The CDR3 runs to 17 residues. After removal of 3 bases from V and 4 bases from J, the junction contained 10 bases not matched to a gene. CDR3 in amino acids: CASSHDDLAGSTGELFF. The CDR3 coding sequence is TGTGCCAGCAGCCATGACGACTTAGCGGGAAGCACCGGGGAGCTGTTTTTT.

This clone has just a few counts. This rearrangement joins TRBV6-6 to TRBJ2-7; the match to TRBD2 covers 12 bases. CDR1 and CDR2 (germline): MNHNY, SVGAGI (reference sequence). Trimming took 6 bases from V and 2 from J; bases not matched to a gene: 5. This CDR3 has 15 amino acids. CDR3 bases: TGTGCCAGCAGCCCTCTAGCGGGAGGGCCCTACGAGCAGTACTTC. Translated, it gives CASSPLAGGPYEQYF.

The chain carries TRBV11-2 and TRBJ2-2, with 13 positions matching TRBD2. With 4 bases clipped from V and 8 bases from J, the junction kept 10 bases outside the gene matches. The CDR3 is 17 residues long. CDR1 and CDR2 from the germline V gene are SGHAT and FQNNGV. CDR3 region: CASSYLPGLAGSGELFF. For the CDR3, the DNA is TGTGCCAGCAGCTACCTACCGGGACTAGCGGGATCTGGGGAGCTGTTTTTT.

This clone was seen only a few times. This chain joins TRBV4-3 and TRBJ1-2; 8 bases map to TRBD1. The V gene's germline CDR1 is LGHNA and CDR2 YSLEER. Trimming at V came to 0 bases and at J to 5 bases, leaving 8 bases not matched to a gene. The CDR3 is made up of 16 amino acids. The CDR3 loop is CASSQDVDRGRYGYTF. CDR3 in DNA: TGCGCCAGCAGCCAAGATGTCGACAGGGGAAGATATGGCTACACCTTC.

The genes are TRBV29-1 and TRBJ2-3; TRBD2 might be the D (5 bases). CDR3 size: 13 residues. In germline, CDR1 is SQVTM, CDR2 ANQGSEA. V was clipped by 2 bases and J by 2 bases, with 8 bases between them. The CDR3 DNA sequence: TGCAGCGTTGAACGGGGATACACAGATACGCAGTATTTT. This translates into CSVERGYTDTQYF.